The TCR beta chain described here comes from a study of human T cells and chemical hapten exposure. Study context: Minor pooled library volume differences mainly drove per-sample TCR yield variation.

The sample holds a few counts of this clonotype. What it binds is unknown. The library labeled individual cDNA molecules by adding unique molecular identifiers to them. Study processing details: Per sample, the median was around 100,000 TCRs, with values from 23,224 to 690,600. TCRdb reprocessed the 5' RACE reads via MiXCR and lists one record per CDR3 protein. None of the V and J calls come from the authors' own analysis; TCRdb made them. This table holds some 78,000 distinct CDR3 sequences, under 10% found once. Unfractionated whole blood served as the source for total RNA extraction. The CDR3 loop spans 14 amino acids. The germline V and J ends were trimmed by 5 bases and 2 bases, with 11 bases remaining between them. The germline gives CDR1 SGHTA, CDR2 FQGTGA. The study, taken as a whole, reports: There was no change with DPC sensitization in TCRs above 1 in 1000 frequency.

The receptor's source is a male donor in good health. V gene TRBV7-3 combines with J gene TRBJ2-3, with D tentatively TRBD2 (5 bases). DNA of the CDR3: TGTGCCAGCAGCCCCCGGGATTTCACAGATACGCAGTATTTT. Protein product: CASSPRDFTDTQYF.